This TCR beta chain stems from a study of blood T cell repertoires in COVID-19. Study in general: Sites in the United States, Italy and Spain provided acute and convalescent COVID-19 samples. The cDNA or gDNA used as material had been derived from T cells, B-cell-depleted T cells, or PBMCs.

Per the original methods: For nucleated cells, counts were estimated from reference gene primer amplification. Clones were read by immunoSEQ multiplex PCR, and TCRdb kept only the in-frame ones, dropping some. From that table come the V and J calls and clone size; the DNA was used to work out D and trimming. This table holds 200,000 to 250,000 clones, around four fifths found once. Trimming stripped 5 bases from V and 3 bases from J, with 13 bases between. Germline V CDR1 and CDR2: SQVTM, ANQGSEA. This CDR3 region has 13 residues. This rearrangement joins TRBV29-1 to TRBJ1-1; no clear D gene. The sample taken for sequencing was peripheral blood. The sequence derives from a man younger than 45 with active or convalescent COVID-19. In DNA form, the CDR3 reads TGCAGCGTTTTGAGGGCGTCGGACACTGAAGCTTTCTTT. Translating it yields CSVLRASDTEAFF.